A single sample gave rise to the 29 T cell receptor beta chains below, sequenced in a study of T cells in localized non-small cell lung cancer. Only in-frame clones appear in the TCRdb table, and some are missing; sequencing was by immunoSEQ multiplex PCR. The data contain some 40,000 clones, roughly nine tenths of them singletons. Material: peripheral blood, obtained before any cancer treatment. The receptors originated from a female donor older than 55 with stage I lung adenocarcinoma.

This chain uses TRBV19 with TRBJ1-2; D uncertain. From germline, CDR1 is LNHDA and CDR2 SQIVND (reference sequence). This CDR3 has 13 amino acids. The V end lost 3 bases, the J end lost 5 bases, and 10 bases lay between the germline ends. Here the CDR3 reads CASSMDGYYGYTF. CDR3 in DNA: TGTGCCAGTAGTATGGATGGGTATTATGGCTACACCTTC. Supplemented by reference TRBV19 and TRBJ1-2, the full variable domain reads DGGITQSPKYLFRKEGQNVTLSCEQNLNHDAMYWYRQDPGQGLRLIYYSQIVNDFQKGDIAEGYSVSREKKESFPLTVTSAQKNPTAFYLCASSMDGYYGYTFGSGTRLTVV.

This chain links TRBV7-2 with TRBJ2-1; D not certain. Germline CDR1 reads SGHTA; CDR2 reads FQGNSA. V gave up 5 bases and J gave up 11 bases, with 13 bases separating them. CDR3 length: 12 amino acids. CDR3 DNA sequence: TGTGCCAGCAGCCCTCCGACACGGAAGCAGTTCTTC. Its translation is CASSPPTRKQFF.

This clone has only one observation. The chain recombines TRBV11-2 with TRBJ1-6; the match to TRBD1 covers 7 bases. The trim removed 6 bases at V and 8 bases at J, leaving 7 bases unmatched. Germline values: CDR1 SGHAT, CDR2 FQNNGV. There are 14 residues in the CDR3. CDR3 nucleotide sequence: TGTGCCAGCAGATCCGCAGGGGGGGATTCACCCCTCCACTTT. This sequence encodes CASRSAGGDSPLHF.

The chain joins TRBV4-1 to TRBJ2-7; unclear D gene. Germline V gives CDR1 MGHRA, CDR2 YSYEKL. The CDR3 is 14 amino acids. The germline V and J ends were trimmed by 1 base and 6 bases, with 13 bases remaining between them. CDR3 DNA: TGCGCCAGCAGCCAAGTAAGTAGATTCGGCGAGCAGTACTTC. This gives the protein CASSQVSRFGEQYF.

The gene calls are TRBV27 and TRBJ2-7, with TRBD2 matching 10 bases. The CDR3 has 14 amino acids. Germline CDR1 and CDR2: MNHEY and SMNVEV (reference sequence). V lost 3 bases and J lost 8; bases outside the gene matches: 7. CDR3 in DNA: TGTGCCAGCAGTTTGATAGCGGGGGGAATAAAGCAGTACTTC. Amino acid sequence: CASSLIAGGIKQYF.

V gene TRBV7-2 combines with J gene TRBJ1-4, with 8 bases fitting TRBD1. V lost 4 bases and J lost 6; bases outside the gene matches: 7. The CDR3 totals 15 residues. CDR1 is SGHTA, CDR2 FQGNSA, per germline. The CDR3 sequence is CASSSGQGEDEKLFF. In DNA form, the CDR3 reads TGTGCCAGCAGCTCAGGACAGGGAGAAGATGAAAAACTGTTTTTT.

The V and J genes are TRBV5-1 and TRBJ2-1, with D uncertain. The CDR3 sequence is 14 residues long. V lost 3 bases and J 0 bases, leaving 7 bases between the germline ends. The germline V gene encodes CDR1 SGHRS and CDR2 YFSETQ. CDR3 coding DNA: TGCGCCAGCAGCTCGATAAGCTCCTACAATGAGCAGTTCTTC. Protein sequence: CASSSISSYNEQFF.

This chain links TRBV27 with TRBJ2-2, with D perhaps TRBD1 (6 bases). V was cut by 4 bases and J by 6 bases, with 15 bases left in between. The CDR3 contains 15 residues. The germline V gene has CDR1 MNHEY and CDR2 SMNVEV (reference sequence). The chain's CDR3 is CASSWVGAGAGELFF. CDR3 bases: TGTGCCAGCAGTTGGGTTGGGGCAGGGGCCGGGGAGCTGTTTTTT.

The chain combines TRBV29-1 with TRBJ2-7, with D possibly matching TRBD1 (8 bases). Germline lookup yields CDR1 SQVTM and CDR2 ANQGSEA. This CDR3 spans 15 amino acids. The V end lost 2 bases, the J end lost 2 bases, and 16 bases lay between the germline ends. The CDR3 reads CSVEFTGGTTYEQYF. The CDR3 DNA is TGCAGCGTTGAATTCACAGGGGGGACTACCTACGAGCAGTACTTC.

This chain uses TRBV18 with TRBJ2-5; D is ambiguous. Germline V gene data show CDR1 as KGHSH and CDR2 as LQKENI. V was pared by 0 bases and J by 4 bases, with 3 bases between. This CDR3 has 12 amino acids. The CDR3 spells CASSPPAETQYF. The CDR3 nucleotides are TGTGCCAGCTCACCACCGGCAGAGACCCAGTACTTC.

The chain carries TRBV5-4 and TRBJ2-5; 8 nucleotides align to TRBD1. With 6 bases clipped from V and 4 bases from J, the junction kept 5 bases outside the gene matches. Germline V gene sequence: CDR1 SGHNT, CDR2 YYREEE (reference sequence). CDR3 length: 13 residues. CDR3 sequence reads: CASTQDRVETQYF. CDR3 DNA: TGTGCCAGCACTCAGGACAGGGTAGAGACCCAGTACTTC. Based on the CDR3 plus reference TRBV5-4 and TRBJ2-5, the full variable domain is ETGVTQSPTHLIKTRGQQVTLRCSSQSGHNTVSWYQQALGQGPQFIFQYYREEENGRGNFPPRFSGLQFPNYSSELNVNALELDDSALYLCASTQDRVETQYFGPGTRLLVL.

The chain is built from TRBV19 and TRBJ1-2; 12 bases are shared with TRBD1. In germline, CDR1 is LNHDA, CDR2 SQIVND (reference sequence). V trimming: 4 bases; J trimming: 4 bases; junction bases outside the gene matches: 10. The CDR3 extends over 17 amino acids. The CDR3 is CASSTNPGQGAIYGYTF. Here the CDR3 DNA reads TGTGCCAGTAGTACTAACCCGGGACAGGGGGCGATCTATGGCTACACCTTC.

The chain is built from TRBV6-4 and TRBJ1-5; D not certain. Germline V gene data show CDR1 as MRHNA and CDR2 as SNTAGT. The CDR3 runs to 16 residues. Trimming left V 6 bases short and J 2 bases short, with 17 bases between. The CDR3, as DNA: TGTGCCAGCAGGGCGGCGTCGCGGGGTGGCAATCAGCCCCAGCATTTT. This encodes CASRAASRGGNQPQHF.

The chain couples TRBV6-1 to TRBJ2-1; D may be TRBD1 (6 bases). CDR3 size: 16 residues. Trimming stripped 4 bases from V and 4 bases from J, with 17 bases between. CDR1 is MNHNS and CDR2 is SASEGT in the germline V gene. DNA for the CDR3: TGTGCCAGCAGTGGAAGGGGTGGGGGCCGATACAATGAGCAGTTCTTC. It yields the protein CASSGRGGGRYNEQFF.

This clone was seen a handful of times. This chain links TRBV11-2 with TRBJ1-2, with D uncertain. The CDR3 has 13 residues. Germline V gene lookup returns CDR1 SGHAT and CDR2 FQNNGV. V was trimmed by 7 bases and J by 8 bases, leaving 17 bases between them. This CDR3 reads CASTKNRGNGYTF. The CDR3 DNA is TGTGCCAGCACCAAGAACCGGGGAAACGGCTACACCTTC.

The V gene is TRBV11-2, the J gene TRBJ2-2; maybe TRBD1 (6 bases). V lost 11 bases, J lost 2 bases, and 15 bases lay in between. The CDR3 is 14 residues long. CDR1 is SGHAT, CDR2 FQNNGV, per germline. The CDR3 nucleotides read TGTGCCGGCGGAGACAGGACTAACACCGGGGAGCTGTTTTTT. Its protein product is CAGGDRTNTGELFF.

This chain joins TRBV7-3 and TRBJ1-1; 10 nucleotides match TRBD1. V lost 5 bases and J lost 5; bases outside the gene matches: 11. Germline V gene sequence: CDR1 SGHTA, CDR2 FQGTGA. The CDR3 totals 16 residues. This CDR3 is CASSPGPGTGETEAFF. The CDR3 DNA sequence: TGTGCCAGCAGCCCCGGCCCCGGGACAGGGGAAACTGAAGCTTTCTTT.

This rearrangement joins TRBV19 to TRBJ2-3, with TRBD2 matching over 12 bases. CDR1 is LNHDA and CDR2 is SQIVND in the germline V gene (reference sequence). CDR3 length: 15 amino acids. V was pared by 10 bases and J by 11 bases, with 16 bases of the junction left unmatched. CDR3 sequence (DNA): TGTGCCACCTTCCCTTCTAGCGGGGGGGAGTTTGGGCAGTATTTT. Protein: CATFPSSGGEFGQYF.

J is TRBJ1-1 and V is TRBV29-1; no firm D call. V was cut by 7 bases and J by 3 bases, with 18 bases left in between. The length of the CDR3 is 14 residues. Germline CDR1 reads SQVTM; CDR2 reads ANQGSEA. In DNA, the CDR3 is TGCAGCGCCCTCGACCTGGTTTGGGACACTGAAGCTTTCTTT. Translation gives CSALDLVWDTEAFF.

The V call is TRBV19, the J call TRBJ1-1, with a tentative D call TRBD1 (5 bases). CDR3 length: 14 amino acids. Per germline, CDR1 LNHDA and CDR2 SQIVND (reference sequence). Trimming removed 7 bases at V and 1 base at J, with 13 bases between. Written as DNA, the CDR3 is TGTGCCAGTATCGCAGGGTCGGGGAACACTGAAGCTTTCTTT. It translates to CASIAGSGNTEAFF.

The chain joins TRBV5-1 to TRBJ1-3; D gene uncertain. V dropped 0 bases and J dropped 0 bases, with 13 bases sitting between them. The CDR3 is 17 amino acids. From germline, CDR1 is SGHRS and CDR2 YFSETQ. CDR3 protein: CASSLDPGKGSGNTIYF. CDR3 DNA sequence: TGCGCCAGCAGCTTGGATCCGGGCAAAGGCTCTGGAAACACCATATATTTT.

The CDR3 nucleotides are TGCGCCAGCAGCTTCAGGGCCGTTAATGAAAAACTGTTTTTT. It encodes CASSFRAVNEKLFF. The chain has TRBV5-1 and TRBJ1-4, with D possibly matching TRBD1 (5 bases). CDR3 length: 14 residues. V dropped 2 bases and J dropped 4 bases, with 9 bases sitting between them. The germline V gene encodes CDR1 SGHRS and CDR2 YFSETQ. The full variable domain, completed using reference TRBV5-1 and TRBJ1-4, is KAGVTQTPRYLIKTRGQQVTLSCSPISGHRSVSWYQQTPGQGLQFLFEYFSETQRNKGNFPGRFSGRQFSNSRSEMNVSTLELGDSALYLCASSFRAVNEKLFFGSGTQLSVL.

The chain recombines TRBV5-5 with TRBJ2-7; TRBD1 agrees at 8 bases. J lost 6 bases, V lost 3 bases, and 5 bases had no gene match. In germline, CDR1 is SGHKS, CDR2 YYEKEE (reference sequence). This CDR3 region has 13 residues. The CDR3 bases are TGTGCCAGCAGCTCCCCCGGGACAGGCGAGCAGTACGTC. Amino acids: CASSSPGTGEQYV.

The chain couples TRBV10-3 to TRBJ2-3, with 9 nucleotides matching TRBD2. V lost 0 bases and J lost 7; bases outside the gene matches: 14. The CDR3 has 18 residues. Germline values: CDR1 ENHRY, CDR2 SYGVKD. CDR3 DNA sequence: TGTGCCATCAGTGAGTCTCTCGAGCGGGGGGTACCCACGAATACGCAGTATTTT. It specifies CAISESLERGVPTNTQYF.

The V call is TRBV28, the J call TRBJ1-2; TRBD1 matches at 7 bases. The CDR3 contains 16 residues. CDR1 is MDHEN, CDR2 SYDVKM, per germline. The V segment lost 4 bases and the J segment 2 bases; nucleotides outside the gene matches: 10. The CDR3 region is CASSWSPTGRNYGYTF. CDR3 DNA: TGTGCCAGCAGTTGGAGCCCGACAGGGAGGAACTATGGCTACACCTTC.

The chain uses TRBV15 and TRBJ2-3; a weak D match, TRBD1 (5 bases). The V gene lost 5 bases and the J gene lost 0 bases, with 9 bases spanning the gap. CDR3 length equals 14 residues. Germline CDR1 LNHNV, CDR2 YYDKDF (reference sequence). The CDR3 spells CATSARQSTDTQYF. CDR3 coding DNA: TGTGCCACCAGCGCCCGACAGAGCACAGATACGCAGTATTTT.

The gene calls are TRBV6-5 and TRBJ1-1; D gene unclear. CDR3 length equals 14 residues. Germline assignment: CDR1 MNHEY and CDR2 SVGAGI. V gave up 6 bases and J gave up 2 bases, with 13 bases separating them. The CDR3 region has the DNA TGTGCCAGCAGGCCCATGAGGGATAACACTGAAGCTTTCTTT. Translating gives CASRPMRDNTEAFF.

V is TRBV27 and J is TRBJ2-7; D not certain. From germline, CDR1 is MNHEY and CDR2 SMNVEV (reference sequence). With 6 bases removed from V and 2 bases from J, the gap between germline ends came to 11 bases. CDR3 length: 13 residues. The chain's CDR3 is CASRLTSTYEQYF. DNA of the CDR3: TGTGCCAGCAGGCTGACATCCACCTACGAGCAGTACTTC.

The J gene is TRBJ2-7, the V gene TRBV19; no clear D gene. The CDR3 totals 14 residues. V was trimmed by 3 bases and J by 5 bases, leaving 14 bases between them. CDR1 is LNHDA, CDR2 SQIVND, per germline (reference sequence). The chain's CDR3 is CASSMNSRAHEQYV. CDR3 sequence (DNA): TGTGCCAGTAGTATGAACTCCCGAGCCCACGAGCAGTACGTC.